The T cell receptor (beta chain) described here comes from a study of blood T cell repertoires in COVID-19. Study-wide background: PBMCs, B-cell-depleted T cells, or T cells were the source of the cDNA or gDNA that made up the material.

V shed 1 base and J shed 1 base, with 14 bases lying between them. The CDR3 contains 16 residues. Germline V gene data show CDR1 as GTSNPN and CDR2 as SVGIG (reference sequence). The method was immunoSEQ multiplex PCR; TCRdb's version includes in-frame clones alone and lacks a portion of them. This sample has some 250,000 clones; around nine tenths occur once, and the top ten carry over 4%. Sequenced material: peripheral blood. The chain links TRBV30 to TRBJ1-5; D perhaps matches TRBD1 (6 bases). The source of this sequence is a woman aged 55-70 years with COVID-19, enrolled during active disease. CDR3: CAWSGSQGLSNQPQHF. The CDR3 DNA follows: TGTGCCTGGAGTGGATCACAGGGATTGAGCAATCAGCCCCAGCATTTT.